Each of the 21 T cell receptor beta chains below was sequenced from the same sample in a study of blood T cell repertoires in COVID-19. The protocol was immunoSEQ multiplex PCR, while the TCRdb copy is restricted to in-frame clones and leaves out a portion. This table holds around 300,000 clones, around 89% found once. The sample consisted of PBMCs or T cells enriched from blood (not recorded which). The receptor set was obtained from a woman in her fifties or sixties who had recovered from COVID-19.

The chain recombines TRBV28 with TRBJ2-5; 10 nucleotides agree with TRBD2. CDR3 length: 18 amino acids. CDR1 and CDR2 (germline): MDHEN, SYDVKM. V dropped 7 bases and J dropped 5; count of bases not matched to a gene: 19. CDR3 in DNA: TGTGCCAGCACCTGGAGCCTAGCGGGAGCCAGTGTGAGGGAGACCCAGTACTTC. Its translation: CASTWSLAGASVRETQYF.

This clone is a singleton in its sample. The chain is built from TRBV7-2 and TRBJ1-1; TRBD1 is a possible D gene (6 bases). CDR3 length equals 15 residues. V was shortened by 4 bases and J by 1 base, with 13 bases between the two germline ends. The germline V gene encodes CDR1 SGHTA and CDR2 FQGNSA. In DNA, the CDR3 is TGTGCCAGCAGCTCCGGGACAATCAAGAACACTGAAGCTTTCTTT. This sequence encodes CASSSGTIKNTEAFF.

V gene TRBV28 combines with J gene TRBJ2-1, with D possibly TRBD2 on 5 matching bases. CDR3 length: 16 amino acids. Trimming took 5 bases from V and 7 from J, leaving 21 bases between them. Germline assignment: CDR1 MDHEN and CDR2 SYDVKM. This CDR3 is CASSPSWASGKNEQFF. The CDR3 DNA sequence: TGTGCCAGCAGTCCTTCGTGGGCCTCGGGAAAAAATGAGCAGTTCTTC.

The J gene is TRBJ2-7, the V gene TRBV7-2; tentatively, D is TRBD1 (5 bases). V was pared by 0 bases and J by 2 bases, with 14 bases between. The CDR3 sequence is 16 residues long. The V gene's germline CDR1 is SGHTA and CDR2 FQGNSA. The CDR3 spells CASSLASDSDTYEQYF. As DNA, the CDR3 is TGTGCCAGCAGCTTAGCGTCTGACAGCGACACCTACGAGCAGTACTTC.

A word on this clone: The sample has other DNA sequences that encode this CDR3 too. V gene TRBV28 combines with J gene TRBJ1-1; D not resolved. Germline CDR1 and CDR2: MDHEN and SYDVKM. Between the trimmed V and J ends, which lost 5 bases and 3 bases, there was a span of 4 bases. CDR3 length: 11 residues. CDR3 sequence: CASSLYTEAFF. The CDR3 nucleotides are TGTGCCAGCAGTCTTTACACTGAAGCTTTCTTT.

The chain recombines TRBV9 with TRBJ1-6; 8 bases fit TRBD1. V trimming: 3 bases; J trimming: 10 bases; junction bases outside the gene matches: 12. CDR3 size: 16 residues. Germline assignment: CDR1 SGDLS and CDR2 YYNGEE. CDR3 nucleotide sequence: TGTGCCAGCAGCGCCACCGGGACAGGAGACCGCTCACCCCTCCACTTT. Its protein product is CASSATGTGDRSPLHF. The full variable domain, in which reference TRBV9 and TRBJ1-6 provide the parts outside the CDR3, is DSGVTQTPKHLITATGQRVTLRCSPRSGDLSVYWYQQSLDQGLQFLIQYYNGEERAKGNILERFSAQQFPDLHSELNLSSLELGDSALYFCASSATGTGDRSPLHFGNGTRLTVT.

V is TRBV4-1 and J is TRBJ1-4, with D maybe TRBD1 (6 bases). Germline assignment: CDR1 MGHRA and CDR2 YSYEKL. V lost 0 bases, J lost 9 bases, and 29 bases lay in between. The CDR3 runs to 20 residues. CDR3 bases: TGCGCCAGCAGCCAAGATTTAAGAATTGGGGGGGGGCAAGCGGCGAAAAAACTGTTTTTT. Protein sequence: CASSQDLRIGGGQAAKKLFF.

The table lists this clone with a count of one. V usage is TRBV7-2 and J usage is TRBJ1-5; the D is unclear. This CDR3 spans 13 amino acids. Germline V gene data show CDR1 as SGHTA and CDR2 as FQGNSA. V lost 1 base and J lost 4, with 5 bases in between. The CDR3 bases are TGTGCCAGCAGCTTAGACAGAAATCAGCCCCAGCATTTT. This codes for CASSLDRNQPQHF.

This clone was seen a single time. CDR3 bases: TGCAGTGCTAGTGCAGGGCGCGGTCAGCCCCAGCATTTT. Its protein is CSASAGRGQPQHF. The chain carries TRBV20-1 and TRBJ1-5; D is possibly TRBD1 (5 bases). Germline loops: CDR1 DFQATT, CDR2 SNEGSKA (reference sequence). This CDR3 is built from 13 residues. V was shortened by 3 bases and J by 6 bases, with 12 bases between the two germline ends.

The DNA for the CDR3 is TGTGCCACCAGCAGGGATACTAGCGGGACGTACAATGAGCAGTTCTTC. This translates into CATSRDTSGTYNEQFF. V usage is TRBV15 and J usage is TRBJ2-1; 10 nucleotides agree with TRBD2. This CDR3 is built from 16 residues. Unmatched junction bases numbered 6, after V lost 3 bases and J lost 4 bases. The germline V gene encodes CDR1 LNHNV and CDR2 YYDKDF (reference sequence).

The genes are TRBV11-2 and TRBJ1-5; 8 nucleotides agree with TRBD1. V lost 4 bases and J lost 7; bases outside the gene matches: 3. Germline CDR1 reads SGHAT; CDR2 reads FQNNGV. This CDR3 region has 13 residues. The CDR3 loop reads CASSSGQGQPQHF. DNA for the CDR3: TGTGCCAGCAGCTCCGGACAGGGCCAGCCCCAGCATTTT.

The J gene is TRBJ1-5, the V gene TRBV7-3, with D perhaps TRBD1 (5 bases). From germline, CDR1 is SGHTA and CDR2 FQGTGA. The CDR3 length is 13 residues. Trimming left V 5 bases short and J 5 bases short, with 10 bases between. For the CDR3, the DNA is TGTGCCAGCAGCCCTGACAGTTATCAGCCCCAGCATTTT. Translating it yields CASSPDSYQPQHF. Drawing the rest from reference TRBV7-3 and TRBJ1-5, the complete variable domain is GAGVSQTPSNKVTEKGKYVELRCDPISGHTALYWYRQSLGQGPEFLIYFQGTGAADDSGLPNDRFFAVRPEGSVSTLKIQRTERGDSAVYLCASSPDSYQPQHFGDGTRLSIL.

This clone was seen a single time. The gene calls are TRBV7-9 and TRBJ1-1; D remains ambiguous. Germline V gene data show CDR1 as SEHNR and CDR2 as FQNEAQ (reference sequence). This CDR3 contains 14 residues. Trimming pared 0 bases from V and 3 bases from J, leaving 8 bases between. The CDR3 DNA is TGTGCCAGCAGCTTAGCGCTAGTGGACACTGAAGCTTTCTTT. It is translated as CASSLALVDTEAFF.

The chain is built from TRBV5-4 and TRBJ2-3; 12 bases agree with TRBD2. This CDR3 is 15 amino acids long. Per the germline V gene, CDR1 is SGHNT and CDR2 is YYREEE (reference sequence). V lost 0 bases to trimming and J lost 4 bases; unmatched junction nucleotides: 0. In DNA, the CDR3 is TGTGCCAGCAGCTTGGGACTAGCGGGAGCAGATACGCAGTATTTT. The encoded protein is CASSLGLAGADTQYF.

This clone was seen a handful of times. This chain uses TRBV4-2 with TRBJ1-4; D is possibly TRBD1 (6 bases). Germline V lookup: CDR1 LGHNA, CDR2 YNFKEQ. This CDR3 spans 15 amino acids. The V gene lost 4 bases and the J gene lost 4 bases, with 13 bases spanning the gap. The CDR3 protein is CASSRNRAGNEKLFF. DNA of the CDR3: TGTGCCAGCAGCCGAAACAGGGCGGGTAATGAAAAACTGTTTTTT.

This chain links TRBV21-1 with TRBJ1-6; the DNA was not used to check the table's D call, TRBD1. TRBV21-1 is annotated as a pseudogene. This CDR3 region has 17 residues. CDR3 loop: CASSRDRGSSVDSPLHF. The DNA for the CDR3 is TGTGCCAGCAGCAGAGACAGGGGTTCTTCGGTAGATTCACCCCTCCACTTT.

The chain combines TRBV4-2 with TRBJ2-1, with 9 bases aligning to TRBD1. The V segment lost 3 bases and the J segment 7 bases; nucleotides outside the gene matches: 4. This CDR3 comprises 14 residues. CDR1 LGHNA and CDR2 YNFKEQ come from the germline V gene. CDR3 sequence: CASSQSTGGNEQFF. The CDR3 DNA is TGTGCCAGCAGCCAGTCGACAGGGGGAAATGAGCAGTTCTTC.

This rearrangement joins TRBV28 to TRBJ2-7; D might be TRBD2 (5 bases). Trimming took 5 bases from V and 2 from J, leaving 16 bases between them. This CDR3 spans 15 amino acids. Germline V CDR1 and CDR2: MDHEN, SYDVKM. The CDR3 is CASSNNPSGTYEQYF. CDR3 in DNA: TGTGCCAGCAGTAATAATCCGAGCGGAACCTACGAGCAGTACTTC.

The chain carries TRBV7-2 and TRBJ1-1; D gene unclear. CDR1 is SGHTA and CDR2 is FQGNSA in the germline V gene. The CDR3 runs 15 residues. Trimming pared 1 base from V and 1 base from J, leaving 10 bases between. CDR3 loop: CASSLVRETNTEAFF. Written as DNA, the CDR3 is TGTGCCAGCAGCTTAGTTCGGGAGACGAACACTGAAGCTTTCTTT.

The chain joins TRBV4-3 to TRBJ2-5, with a possible D match to TRBD2 (6 bases). The CDR3 runs 13 residues. Germline V lookup: CDR1 LGHNA, CDR2 YSLEER. The V and J ends lost 3 bases and 9 bases respectively, with 14 bases between them. The CDR3 sequence is CASSHTGTEAQYF. The DNA for the CDR3 is TGCGCCAGCAGCCACACCGGGACTGAGGCCCAGTACTTC.

The J gene is TRBJ1-5, the V gene TRBV19, with a tentative D call TRBD1 (5 bases). This CDR3 has 15 residues. Germline V gene data show CDR1 as LNHDA and CDR2 as SQIVND (reference sequence). V was pared by 5 bases and J by 4 bases, with 15 bases between. CDR3 residues: CASSPQPGGNQPQHF. The CDR3 DNA sequence: TGTGCCAGTAGTCCACAACCCGGGGGGAATCAGCCCCAGCATTTT.